This T cell receptor (beta chain) emerged from a study of cytomegalovirus exposure and HLA in healthy donors. Whole-study context: Inside one of the first data releases sat about 85 million unique TCRs taken from HLA-typed donors.

The PCR employed 60 Vbeta primers together with 13 Jbeta primers. TCRdb keeps only in-frame clones here, not all; method: immunoSEQ multiplex PCR. Altogether about 59,000 clones are present, 65% to 80% being singletons, with the ten largest covering 6.8%. From germline, CDR1 is SGHTA and CDR2 FQGTGA. The CDR3 totals 16 residues. The trim removed 4 bases at V and 8 bases at J, leaving 10 bases unmatched. Regarding this clone: Its antigen is as yet unknown.

General study points: Among the CMV-associated chains, a few were confirmed in vitro as specific for CMV antigens. Available immune exposure information was restricted to CMV serostatus only.

The source is a man aged 25 to 40 in good health and CMV-seropositive. V is TRBV7-3 and J is TRBJ2-1, with TRBD2 matching 11 bases. Sequencing input: PBMCs. In nucleotides, the CDR3 is TGTGCCAGCAGCTCACGGAAACTAGCGGGGGCTGATGAGCAGTTCTTC. The encoded protein is CASSSRKLAGADEQFF. Looking up the rest from reference TRBV7-3 and TRBJ2-1 gives the full variable domain: GAGVSQTPSNKVTEKGKYVELRCDPISGHTALYWYRQSLGQGPEFLIYFQGTGAADDSGLPNDRFFAVRPEGSVSTLKIQRTERGDSAVYLCASSSRKLAGADEQFFGPGTRLTVL.